The clone carrying this T cell receptor (beta chain) was counted many times. The entry originates in a study of regulatory T cells in long-lasting Graves disease. Background on the study: New Graves' disease cases had less than 3 months of antithyroid drugs.

Construction of TCR beta libraries relied on iRepertoire HTBI primers and on Arm-PCR targeting CDR3 regions. From the multiplex PCR reads, TCRdb called clonotypes with MiXCR, one entry per CDR3 protein. The sample lists about 220,000 distinct CDR3 sequences, roughly 19% occurring once. Time point of the sample: newly diagnosed GD, antithyroid drugs for less than 3 months. Construction of the TCR library relied on RNA isolated from PBMCs. A blood draw put approximately 9 milliliters of peripheral blood into EDTA tubes. In addition, the sample was reused for a study of T cells in Graves' hyperthyroidism and ophthalmopathy.

The clonotype comes from a woman aged 25 to 39 with Graves disease. The source material was peripheral blood mononuclear cells (PBMCs), sampled at new diagnosis, from a patient treated with antithyroid drugs.

CDR3: CASGTVDSGEQYF. For the CDR3, the DNA is TGTGCCAGCGGTACGGTGGATTCGGGAGAGCAGTACTTC. The rearrangement joins TRBV7-9 to TRBJ2-7; a possible D gene is TRBD2 (5 bases). V was shortened by 8 bases and J by 7 bases, with 18 bases between the two germline ends. This CDR3 spans 13 amino acids. From germline, CDR1 is SEHNR and CDR2 FQNEAQ (reference sequence).